This is a list of T cell receptor beta chains from one sample in a study of T cell responses to AZD1222 COVID-19 vaccine. Profiling relied on immunoSEQ multiplex PCR, and the TCRdb table lists in-frame clones only, not all of them. The top ten hold about 29% of the sample, which has tens of thousands of clones, around 90% seen once. Sequenced material: peripheral blood, taken 28 days after the second AZD1222 dose. Source of these receptors: an adult who received the AZD1222 COVID-19 vaccine. CDR3s include the opening cysteine and the closing phenylalanine or tryptophan. The order of the fields is CDR3 length, D gene, J gene, clone size, V gene, CDR3 DNA, CDR3 protein. A D gene is named only where the DNA matches it firmly. Clone size, where shown, is once, few, many, or a class for clones that have expanded.

15 | . | TRBJ1-1 | . | TRBV15 | TGTGCCACCAGCAGAGATCCAGAGATGAACACTGAAGCTTTCTTT | CATSRDPEMNTEAFF
16 | . | TRBJ1-1 | once | TRBV11-2 | TGTGCCAGCAGCTCGAGAGAGGGCACTAGGAACACTGAAGCTTTCTTT | CASSSREGTRNTEAFF
13 | . | TRBJ2-2 | . | TRBV5-1 | TGCGCCAGCAGCTTGGAAGGAACCGGGGAGCTGTTTTTT | CASSLEGTGELFF
13 | . | TRBJ1-4 | . | TRBV12-3/TRBV12-4 | TGTGCCAGCAGTCCCGGGGTTAAGGAAAAACTGTTTTTT | CASSPGVKEKLFF
13 | . | TRBJ2-5 | . | TRBV27 | TGTGCCAGCAGTTTACGACGGCAAGAGACCCAGTACTTC | CASSLRRQETQYF
13 | . | TRBJ2-2 | . | TRBV25-1 | TGTGCCAGCAGCCCGGGAAACACCGGGGAGCTGTTTTTT | CASSPGNTGELFF
17 | TRBD1 | TRBJ2-3 | . | TRBV5-1 | TGCGCCAGCAGAGAAGCAAGGGGGCTCGGGTACACAGATACGCAGTATTTT | CASREARGLGYTDTQYF
13 | . | TRBJ2-5 | . | TRBV12-5 | TGTGCTAGTGGTTTGGAGGGGGGGGAGACCCAGTACTTC | CASGLEGGETQYF
14 | . | TRBJ1-1 | . | TRBV6-5 | TGTGCCAGCACCCACAGGGCGGAAGGCACTGAAGCTTTCTTT | CASTHRAEGTEAFF
16 | TRBD1 | TRBJ2-1 | . | TRBV7-3 | TGTGCCAGCAGCTCCCGAGTCGGGACAGGGTACAATGAGCAGTTCTTC | CASSSRVGTGYNEQFF
15 | TRBD1 | TRBJ1-1 | . | TRBV5-1 | TGCGCCAGCAGCTGGGACAGCCCTATCTACACTGAAGCTTTCTTT | CASSWDSPIYTEAFF
15 | . | TRBJ2-7 | . | TRBV6-6 | TGTGCCAGCAGAAGAAACCGGGACCCCTCATACGAGCAGTACTTC | CASRRNRDPSYEQYF
15 | TRBD1 | TRBJ1-2 | . | TRBV27 | TGTGCCAGCAGTTTAACCCGGGACAGCGCCTATGGCTACACCTTC | CASSLTRDSAYGYTF
20 | TRBD2 | TRBJ2-1 | . | TRBV10-2 | TGCGCCAGCTGTCCCACCGAGGGACTAGCGGTTAAAAACTCCTACAATGAGCAGTTCTTC | CASCPTEGLAVKNSYNEQFF
18 | . | TRBJ2-6 | . | TRBV5-5 | TGTGCCAGCAGCTGGGGACAAGGGTCCCTCTCTGGGGCCAACGTCCTGACTTTC | CASSWGQGSLSGANVLTF
14 | TRBD1 | TRBJ2-7 | . | TRBV20-1 | TGCAGTGCTAGTCCTGGGACAGAGACCTACGAGCAGTACTTC | CSASPGTETYEQYF
12 | TRBD2 | TRBJ2-3 | . | TRBV11-3 | TGTGCCAGCAGCCAAAGCGGTAGCGGGGTTTATTTT | CASSQSGSGVYF
16 | . | TRBJ2-1 | once | TRBV6-1 | TGTGCCAGCAGTGAAATCAACGGGCAGGTTTACAATGAGCAGTTCTTC | CASSEINGQVYNEQFF
14 | . | TRBJ1-1 | once | TRBV28 | TGTGCCAGCAACCGGGGCAGGGTGAACACTGAAGCTTTCTTT | CASNRGRVNTEAFF
11 | . | TRBJ1-1 | . | TRBV9 | TGTGCCAGCAGCGAGGGGACTGAAGCTTTCTTT | CASSEGTEAFF
14 | . | TRBJ1-5 | . | TRBV7-8 | TGTGCCAGCAGCCCCAACCAGCCTCATCAGCCCCAGCATTTT | CASSPNQPHQPQHF
15 | TRBD2 | TRBJ2-3 | . | TRBV28 | TGTGCCAGCCGCCCCGGGGCGGGAGTGGCAGATACGCAGTATTTT | CASRPGAGVADTQYF
15 | . | TRBJ1-1 | . | TRBV7-9 | TGTGCCAGCAGCTTCTTTAGGGGACAAGCCACTGAAGCTTTCTTT | CASSFFRGQATEAFF
15 | . | TRBJ1-3 | . | TRBV3-1/TRBV3-2 | TGTGCCAGCAGCCAAGATGGCGGCTCTGGAAACACCATATATTTT | CASSQDGGSGNTIYF
11 | . | TRBJ1-2 | . | TRBV18 | TGTGCCAGCTCAGCCGACTATGGCTACACCTTC | CASSADYGYTF
14 | . | TRBJ1-4 | . | TRBV6-2/TRBV6-3 | TGTGCCAGCAGCGACGGACCAACTAATGAAAAACTGTTTTTT | CASSDGPTNEKLFF
13 | . | TRBJ1-2 | . | TRBV30 | TGTGCCTGGAGTGTACTCTCTATGGATGGCTACACCTTC | CAWSVLSMDGYTF
12 | . | TRBJ1-2 | . | TRBV27 | TGTGCCAGCAGTTTGGCCGGCTATGGCTACACCTTC | CASSLAGYGYTF
13 | . | TRBJ1-5 | . | TRBV7-2 | TGTGCCAGCAGCTTTCAGCAGAATCAGCCCCAGCATTTT | CASSFQQNQPQHF
14 | . | TRBJ2-7 | . | TRBV5-5 | TGTGCCAGCAGCCCACCCCGGGACGCTTACGAGCAGTACTTC | CASSPPRDAYEQYF
18 | . | TRBJ2-7 | . | TRBV21-1 | TGTGCCAGCAGCAAAGTGTCTAGCGGGAGGTCCCTCCCTTACGAGCAGTACTTC | CASSKVSSGRSLPYEQYF
11 | . | TRBJ1-2 | once | TRBV5-1 | TGCGCCAGCAGCTTGGGCTATGGCTACACCTTC | CASSLGYGYTF
13 | . | TRBJ1-1 | . | TRBV7-6 | TGTGCCAGCAGCTTCCAGCCTAACACTGAAGCTTTCTTT | CASSFQPNTEAFF
15 | . | TRBJ1-1 | . | TRBV7-9 | TGTGCCAGCAGCTTCGGAAACACTCCGAACACTGAAGCTTTCTTT | CASSFGNTPNTEAFF
16 | . | TRBJ2-7 | . | TRBV27 | TGTGCCAGCAGTTTAATGCCAGCGTTGAGCTCCTACGAGCAGTACTTC | CASSLMPALSSYEQYF
15 | TRBD1 | TRBJ2-7 | . | TRBV28 | TGTGCCAGCATCTTGGGTCGGACAGGGAACTACGAGCAGTACTTC | CASILGRTGNYEQYF
14 | TRBD1 | TRBJ1-4 | once | TRBV2 | TGTGCCAGCAGTGTGACAGGGCTTAATGAAAAACTGTTTTTT | CASSVTGLNEKLFF
12 | TRBD2 | TRBJ2-7 | . | TRBV29-1 | TGCAGCGTTGAGGGCGGGGGCTACGAGCAGTACTTC | CSVEGGGYEQYF
12 | TRBD1 | TRBJ1-2 | . | TRBV24-1 | TGTGCCACCCAAGGGACAGGGAAGGGCTACACCTTC | CATQGTGKGYTF
13 | . | TRBJ1-1 | . | TRBV7-3 | TGTGCCAGCAGTGAGCAGGGGAACACTGAAGCTTTCTTT | CASSEQGNTEAFF
14 | . | TRBJ2-2 | . | TRBV19 | TGTGCCAGTAGTATAGAGGAGGGCACCGGGGAGCTGTTTTTT | CASSIEEGTGELFF
14 | . | TRBJ2-3 | . | TRBV27 | TGTGCCAGCGGGGCACGACTATTTGGAGATACGCAGTATTTT | CASGARLFGDTQYF
15 | TRBD1 | TRBJ2-1 | . | TRBV28 | TGTGCCAGCAGTTTCGGGACAGGGAGAGGCAATGAGCAGTTCTTC | CASSFGTGRGNEQFF
17 | . | TRBJ2-1 | . | TRBV23-1 | TGCGCCAGCAGTCAGTATGATAGCTGGGATTCCTACAATGAGCAGTTCTTC | CASSQYDSWDSYNEQFF
13 | . | TRBJ1-2 | . | TRBV5-1 | TGCGCCAGCAGCGCCGGACCCCAATGGGGCTACACCTTC | CASSAGPQWGYTF
14 | . | TRBJ1-1 | . | TRBV3-1/TRBV3-2 | TGTGCCAGCAGCCAAGCAGGGATGAACACTGAAGCTTTCTTT | CASSQAGMNTEAFF
15 | . | TRBJ1-6 | . | TRBV11-2 | TGTGCCAGCAGGTTAGGGGAGGTCTATAATTCACCCCTCCACTTT | CASRLGEVYNSPLHF
16 | . | TRBJ1-5 | . | TRBV6-1 | TGTGCCAGCAGTGAATGGGGGGCTTTATTGAATCAGCCCCAGCATTTT | CASSEWGALLNQPQHF
14 | TRBD1 | TRBJ1-3 | . | TRBV19 | TGTGCCACCAGGGACAGGACCCTTGGAAACACCATATATTTT | CATRDRTLGNTIYF
13 | . | TRBJ2-7 | . | TRBV28 | TGTGCCAGCAGGAGGACAGCCTCCTACGAGCAGTACTTC | CASRRTASYEQYF
13 | . | TRBJ2-1 | . | TRBV2 | TGTGCCAGCAGTGAAACTGGTTACAATGAGCAGTTCTTC | CASSETGYNEQFF
17 | TRBD2 | TRBJ2-3 | . | TRBV4-1 | TGCGCCAGCAGCCAAGATATCACGCTAGCGGGAGTAGATACGCAGTATTTT | CASSQDITLAGVDTQYF